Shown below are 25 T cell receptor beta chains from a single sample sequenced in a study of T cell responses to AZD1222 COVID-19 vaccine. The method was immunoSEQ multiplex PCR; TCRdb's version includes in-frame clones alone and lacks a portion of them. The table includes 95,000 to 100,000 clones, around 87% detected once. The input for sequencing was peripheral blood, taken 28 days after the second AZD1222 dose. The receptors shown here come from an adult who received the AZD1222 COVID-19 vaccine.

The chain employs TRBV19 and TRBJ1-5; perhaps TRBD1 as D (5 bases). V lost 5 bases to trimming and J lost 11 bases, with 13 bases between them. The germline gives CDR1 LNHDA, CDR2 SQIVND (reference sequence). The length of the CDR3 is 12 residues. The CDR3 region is CASSPGGGAQHF. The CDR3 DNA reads TGTGCCAGTAGTCCGGGGGGAGGGGCCCAGCATTTT.

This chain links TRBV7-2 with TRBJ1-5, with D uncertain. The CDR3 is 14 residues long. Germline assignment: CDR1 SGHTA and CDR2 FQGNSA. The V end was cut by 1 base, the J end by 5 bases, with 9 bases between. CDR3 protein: CASSLVRVDQPQHF. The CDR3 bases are TGTGCCAGCAGCTTAGTACGGGTGGATCAGCCCCAGCATTTT.

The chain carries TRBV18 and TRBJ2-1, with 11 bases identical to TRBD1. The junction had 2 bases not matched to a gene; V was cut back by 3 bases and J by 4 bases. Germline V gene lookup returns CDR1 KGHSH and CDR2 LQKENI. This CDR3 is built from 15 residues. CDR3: CASSPGTGGYNEQFF. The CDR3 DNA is TGTGCCAGCTCACCCGGGACAGGGGGTTACAATGAGCAGTTCTTC.

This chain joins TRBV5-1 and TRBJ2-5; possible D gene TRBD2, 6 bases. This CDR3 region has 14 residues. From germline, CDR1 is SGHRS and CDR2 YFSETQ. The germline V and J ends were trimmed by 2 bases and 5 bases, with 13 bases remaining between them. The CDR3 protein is CASSLGGEYETQYF. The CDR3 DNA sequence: TGCGCCAGCAGCTTAGGAGGGGAATACGAGACCCAGTACTTC.

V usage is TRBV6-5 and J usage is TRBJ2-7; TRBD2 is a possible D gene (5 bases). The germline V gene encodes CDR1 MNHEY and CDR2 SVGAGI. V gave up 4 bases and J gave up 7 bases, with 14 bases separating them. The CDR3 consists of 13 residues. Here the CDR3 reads CASSSRTREEQYF. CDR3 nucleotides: TGTGCCAGCAGTTCGAGGACTCGGGAAGAGCAGTACTTC.

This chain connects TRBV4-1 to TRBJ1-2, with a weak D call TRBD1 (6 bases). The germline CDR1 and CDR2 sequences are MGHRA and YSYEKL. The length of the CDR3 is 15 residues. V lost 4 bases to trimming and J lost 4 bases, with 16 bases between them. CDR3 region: CASSRMWGALYGYTF. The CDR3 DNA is TGCGCCAGCAGCCGCATGTGGGGGGCCCTCTATGGCTACACCTTC.

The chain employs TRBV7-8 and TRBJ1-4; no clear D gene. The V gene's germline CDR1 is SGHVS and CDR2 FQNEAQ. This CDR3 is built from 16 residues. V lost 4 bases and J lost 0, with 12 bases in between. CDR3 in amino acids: CASSSVSVATNEKLFF. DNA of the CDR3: TGTGCCAGCAGCTCAGTATCGGTAGCAACTAATGAAAAACTGTTTTTT.

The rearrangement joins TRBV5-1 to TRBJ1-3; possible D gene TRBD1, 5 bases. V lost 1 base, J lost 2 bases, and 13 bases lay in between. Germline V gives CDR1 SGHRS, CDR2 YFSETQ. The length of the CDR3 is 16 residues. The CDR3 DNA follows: TGCGCCAGCAGCTTGAACCAGGGATCACCTGGAAACACCATATATTTT. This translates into CASSLNQGSPGNTIYF.

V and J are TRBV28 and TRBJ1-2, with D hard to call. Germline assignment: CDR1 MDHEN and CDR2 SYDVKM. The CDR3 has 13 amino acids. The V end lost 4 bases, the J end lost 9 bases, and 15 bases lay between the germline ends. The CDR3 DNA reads TGTGCCAGCAGTTCCTCCGGAGGACCCCGCTACACCTTC. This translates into CASSSSGGPRYTF.

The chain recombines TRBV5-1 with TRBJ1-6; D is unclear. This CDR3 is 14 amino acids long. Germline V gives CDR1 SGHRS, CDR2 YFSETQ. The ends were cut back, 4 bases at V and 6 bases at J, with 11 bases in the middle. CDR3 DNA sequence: TGCGCCAGCAGCGCCGACACCTTTAATTCACCCCTCCACTTT. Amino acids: CASSADTFNSPLHF. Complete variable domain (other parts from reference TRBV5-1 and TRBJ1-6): KAGVTQTPRYLIKTRGQQVTLSCSPISGHRSVSWYQQTPGQGLQFLFEYFSETQRNKGNFPGRFSGRQFSNSRSEMNVSTLELGDSALYLCASSADTFNSPLHFGNGTRLTVT.

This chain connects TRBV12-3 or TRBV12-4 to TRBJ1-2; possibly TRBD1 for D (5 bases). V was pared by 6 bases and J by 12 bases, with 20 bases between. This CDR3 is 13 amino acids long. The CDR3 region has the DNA TGTGCCAGCAGCAAACCCCGCCAGGGACTGAACACCTTC. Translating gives CASSKPRQGLNTF.

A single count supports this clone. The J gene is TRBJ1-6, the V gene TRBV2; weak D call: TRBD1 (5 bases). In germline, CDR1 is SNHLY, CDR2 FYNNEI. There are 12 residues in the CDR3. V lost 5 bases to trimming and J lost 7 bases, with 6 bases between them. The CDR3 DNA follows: TGTGCCAGCAGTACAGGCAATTCACCCCTCCACTTT. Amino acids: CASSTGNSPLHF.

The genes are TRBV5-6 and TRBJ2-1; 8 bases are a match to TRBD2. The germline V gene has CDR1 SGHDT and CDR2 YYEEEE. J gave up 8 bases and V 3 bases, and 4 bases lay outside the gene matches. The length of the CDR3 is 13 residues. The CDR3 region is CASSSYGGDEQFF. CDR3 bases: TGTGCCAGCAGCTCCTACGGGGGGGATGAGCAGTTCTTC.

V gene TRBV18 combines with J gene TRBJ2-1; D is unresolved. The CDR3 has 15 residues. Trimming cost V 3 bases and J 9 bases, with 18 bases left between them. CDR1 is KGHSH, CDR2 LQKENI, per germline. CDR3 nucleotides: TGTGCCAGCTCACCTGGTTTAGACTTATTTGGTGAGCAGTTCTTC. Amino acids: CASSPGLDLFGEQFF.

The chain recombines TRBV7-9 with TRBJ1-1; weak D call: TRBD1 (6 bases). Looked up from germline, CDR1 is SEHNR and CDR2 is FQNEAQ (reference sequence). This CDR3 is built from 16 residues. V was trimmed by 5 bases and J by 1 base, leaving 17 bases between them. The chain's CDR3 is CASSLNPGTPNTEAFF. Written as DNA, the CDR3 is TGTGCCAGCAGCCTAAACCCCGGGACACCGAACACTGAAGCTTTCTTT.

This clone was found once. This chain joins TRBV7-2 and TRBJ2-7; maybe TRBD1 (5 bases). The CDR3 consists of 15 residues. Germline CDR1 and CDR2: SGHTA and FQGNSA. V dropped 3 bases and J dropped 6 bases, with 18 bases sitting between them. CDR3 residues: CASSLSRVVSFEQYF. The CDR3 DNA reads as TGTGCCAGCAGCTTGTCCAGGGTTGTTAGCTTCGAGCAGTACTTC. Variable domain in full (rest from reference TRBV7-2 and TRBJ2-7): GAGVSQSPSNKVTEKGKDVELRCDPISGHTALYWYRQSLGQGLEFLIYFQGNSAPDKSGLPSDRFSAERTGGSVSTLTIQRTQQEDSAVYLCASSLSRVVSFEQYFGPGTRLTVT.

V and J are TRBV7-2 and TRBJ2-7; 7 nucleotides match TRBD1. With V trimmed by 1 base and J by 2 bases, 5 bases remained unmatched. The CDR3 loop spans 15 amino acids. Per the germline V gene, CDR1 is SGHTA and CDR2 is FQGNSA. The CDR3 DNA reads TGTGCCAGCAGCTTAGGGGGGACAGCCCCCTACGAGCAGTACTTC. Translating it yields CASSLGGTAPYEQYF.

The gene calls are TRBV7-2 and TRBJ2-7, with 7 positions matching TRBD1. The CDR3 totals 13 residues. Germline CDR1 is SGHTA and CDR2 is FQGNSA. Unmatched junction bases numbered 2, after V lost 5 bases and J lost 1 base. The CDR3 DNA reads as TGTGCCAGCAGCCGGGACAGATCCTACGAGCAGTACTTC. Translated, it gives CASSRDRSYEQYF.

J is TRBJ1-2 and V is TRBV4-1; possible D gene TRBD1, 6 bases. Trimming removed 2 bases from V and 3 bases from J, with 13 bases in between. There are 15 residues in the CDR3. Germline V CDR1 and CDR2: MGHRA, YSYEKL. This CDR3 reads CASSQRGGGYYGYTF. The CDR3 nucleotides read TGCGCCAGCAGCCAAAGGGGAGGGGGATACTATGGCTACACCTTC.

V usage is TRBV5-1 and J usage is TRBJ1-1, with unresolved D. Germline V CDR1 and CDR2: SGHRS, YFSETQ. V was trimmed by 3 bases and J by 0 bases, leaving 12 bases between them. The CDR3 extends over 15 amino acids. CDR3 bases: TGCGCCAGCAGCTCCGGGCATTCCATGAACACTGAAGCTTTCTTT. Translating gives CASSSGHSMNTEAFF.

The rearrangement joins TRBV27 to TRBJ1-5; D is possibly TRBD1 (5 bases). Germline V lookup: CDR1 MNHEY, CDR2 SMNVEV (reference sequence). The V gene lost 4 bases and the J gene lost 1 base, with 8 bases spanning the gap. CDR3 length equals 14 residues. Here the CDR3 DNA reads TGTGCCAGCAGTTCCGCAGGGAGCAATCAGCCCCAGCATTTT. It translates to CASSSAGSNQPQHF.

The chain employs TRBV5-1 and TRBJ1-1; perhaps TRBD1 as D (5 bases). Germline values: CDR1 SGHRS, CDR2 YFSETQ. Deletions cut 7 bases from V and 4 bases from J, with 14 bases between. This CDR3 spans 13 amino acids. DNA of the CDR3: TGCGCCAGCGCTTCTCAGGGCAGCACTGAAGCTTTCTTT. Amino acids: CASASQGSTEAFF.

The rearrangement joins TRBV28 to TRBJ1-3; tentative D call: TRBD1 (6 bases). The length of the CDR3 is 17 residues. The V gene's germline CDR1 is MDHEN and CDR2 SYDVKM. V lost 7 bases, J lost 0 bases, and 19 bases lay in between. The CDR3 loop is CASMKRGTSHSGNTIYF. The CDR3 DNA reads TGTGCCAGCATGAAAAGAGGGACAAGTCACTCTGGAAACACCATATATTTT.

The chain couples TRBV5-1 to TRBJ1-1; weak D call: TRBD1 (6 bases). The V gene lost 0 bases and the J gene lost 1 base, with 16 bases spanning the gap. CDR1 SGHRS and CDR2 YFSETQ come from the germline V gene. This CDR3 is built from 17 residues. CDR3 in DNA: TGCGCCAGCAGCTTGGTTCTTACAGGGACGGCGAACACTGAAGCTTTCTTT. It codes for CASSLVLTGTANTEAFF.

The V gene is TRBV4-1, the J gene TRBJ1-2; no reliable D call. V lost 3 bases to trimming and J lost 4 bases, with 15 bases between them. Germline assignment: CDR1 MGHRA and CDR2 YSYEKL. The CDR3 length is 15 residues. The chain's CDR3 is CASSQDRSLLYGYTF. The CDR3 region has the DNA TGCGCCAGCAGCCAGGACCGTTCTCTGCTCTATGGCTACACCTTC.